A selection of T cell receptor beta chains follows, all from one sample in a study of T-cell reconstitution after alpha-beta-depleted transplantation in children. TCRdb re-derived calls from the PCR reads in MiXCR, one entry per CDR3 protein. Of some 200,000 distinct CDR3 sequences in the sample, about 7% were seen once. This specimen was PBMCs, taken before TCRalphabeta/CD19-depleted stem cell transplant. These receptors were taken from a boy under 10 years old with acute lymphoblastic leukemia, due to receive a stem cell transplant. CDR3s include the opening cysteine and the closing phenylalanine or tryptophan. Fields, in order: V gene, D gene, CDR3 length, J gene, clone size, CDR3 DNA, CDR3 protein. The D gene is left open where the match is weak. Only part of the rows carry a size: once, few, many, or a class if the clone is expanded.

>TRBV7-2|NA|17|TRBJ2-5|many
TGTGCCAGCAGCCCTTGGTCGGGTTTGACTAGTCAAGAGACCCAGTACTTC
CASSPWSGLTSQETQYF
>TRBV20-1|TRBD1|15|TRBJ2-4|many
TGCAGTGCTTCAGACAGGGATCTAGCCAAAAACATTCAGTACTTC
CSASDRDLAKNIQYF
>TRBV6-5|NA|15|TRBJ1-5|few
TGTGCCAGCAGTTACGGGGGGAATAGCAATCAGCCCCAGCATTTT
CASSYGGNSNQPQHF
>TRBV20-1|NA|11|TRBJ1-6|many
TGCAGTGCTAGAGGAGATTCACCCCTCCACTTT
CSARGDSPLHF
>TRBV3-1|NA|15|TRBJ2-7|many
TGTGCCAGCAGCCAAGGAAGACTCCCGGAGTACGAGCAGTACTTC
CASSQGRLPEYEQYF
>TRBV12-3/TRBV12-4|NA|16|TRBJ2-1|many
TGTGCCAGCAGACTGCCCCGGGACGGGGACCCCAATGAGCAGTTCTTC
CASRLPRDGDPNEQFF
>TRBV14|NA|20|TRBJ2-1|NA
TGTGCCAGCAGCCAAGTGGCAAGCGTCCGAAGCGACAGCTCCTACAATGAGCAGTTCTTC
CASSQVASVRSDSSYNEQFF
>TRBV5-1|TRBD1|13|TRBJ1-5|many
TGCGCCAGCAGCTGGGACAGCGATCAGCCCCAGCATTTT
CASSWDSDQPQHF
>TRBV12-3/TRBV12-4|NA|15|TRBJ2-5|NA
TGTGCCAGCAGCGCATTGACTAGACTACAAGAGACCCAGTACTTC
CASSALTRLQETQYF
>TRBV18|TRBD1|17|TRBJ2-7|few
TGTGCCAGCTCACCACCGGGGACCGGGACAGGGGCCGTCGAGCAGTACTTC
CASSPPGTGTGAVEQYF
>TRBV20-1|NA|16|TRBJ1-1|NA
TGCAGTGCTAGATCCCAGGTAGACCTCATGAACACTGAAGCTTTCTTT
CSARSQVDLMNTEAFF
>TRBV7-9|NA|13|TRBJ2-7|NA
TGTGCCAGCAGCCAAGGGACAAACTACGAGCAGTACTTC
CASSQGTNYEQYF
>TRBV20-1|TRBD2|15|TRBJ2-1|NA
TGCAGTGCTATCGGCGGGAGGGCCACCTACAATGAGCAGTTCTTC
CSAIGGRATYNEQFF
>TRBV3-1|NA|16|TRBJ2-7|NA
TGTGCCAGCAGCCTACTAGGCCTAGCTATATCCTACGAGCAGTACTTC
CASSLLGLAISYEQYF
>TRBV7-8|NA|11|TRBJ2-1|NA
TGTGCCAGCAGCTGGAGAGAAGAGCAGTTCTTC
CASSWREEQFF
>TRBV7-2|NA|15|TRBJ2-7|many
TGTGCCAGCAGGGGGGAGAGACTAATACCCTACGAGCAGTACTTC
CASRGERLIPYEQYF
>TRBV20-1|NA|14|TRBJ2-7|many
TGCAGTGCTGGACCGGACTCCGGCCACTACGAGCAGTACTTC
CSAGPDSGHYEQYF
>TRBV28|NA|15|TRBJ2-7|many
TGTGCCAGCAGTTCCTTTTTGACACAACTTTACGAGCAGTACTTC
CASSSFLTQLYEQYF
>TRBV19|NA|12|TRBJ2-7|NA
TGTGCCAGTAGTATCGGGGGATCCGAGCAGTACTTC
CASSIGGSEQYF
>TRBV7-2|NA|14|TRBJ1-2|many
TGTGCCAGCAGCTTCGACAGGTCTAACTATGGCTACACCTTC
CASSFDRSNYGYTF
>TRBV7-2|TRBD2|18|TRBJ2-1|many
TGTGCCAGCAGAACGGGGGGCGGGAGGCTCAACTCCTACAATGAGCAGTTCTTC
CASRTGGGRLNSYNEQFF
>TRBV2|TRBD2|18|TRBJ2-2|NA
TGTACCAGCTGTTTCCGGGTTAGCGGGGGGGAGAACACCGGGGAGCTGTTTTTT
CTSCFRVSGGENTGELFF